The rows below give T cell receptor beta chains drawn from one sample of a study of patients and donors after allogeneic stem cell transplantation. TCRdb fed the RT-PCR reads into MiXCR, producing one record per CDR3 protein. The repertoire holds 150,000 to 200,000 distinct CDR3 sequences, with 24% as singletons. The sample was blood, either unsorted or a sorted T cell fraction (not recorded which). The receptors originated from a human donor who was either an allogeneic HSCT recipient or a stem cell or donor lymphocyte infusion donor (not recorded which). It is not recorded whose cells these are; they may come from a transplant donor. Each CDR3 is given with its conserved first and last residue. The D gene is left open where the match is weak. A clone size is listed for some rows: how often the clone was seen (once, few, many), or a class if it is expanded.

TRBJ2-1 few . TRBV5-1 CASSWLAASPYNEQFF TGCGCCAGCAGCTGGCTAGCCGCTTCCCCCTACAATGAGCAGTTCTTC
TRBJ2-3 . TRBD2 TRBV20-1 CSARDPRPSGPSTDTQYF TGCAGTGCTAGAGACCCACGCCCTAGCGGTCCTAGCACAGATACGCAGTATTTT
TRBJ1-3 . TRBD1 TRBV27 CASRDRDRSGNTIYF TGTGCCAGCAGAGACCGGGACAGAAGTGGAAACACCATATATTTT
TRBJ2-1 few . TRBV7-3 CASSSGNSSPTEQFF TGTGCCAGCAGCTCAGGCAATAGTAGCCCCACTGAGCAGTTCTTC
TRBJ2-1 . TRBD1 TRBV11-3 CASSFYPPFRQGISYNEQFF TGTGCCAGCAGCTTTTATCCCCCATTTCGACAGGGGATCTCCTACAATGAGCAGTTCTTC
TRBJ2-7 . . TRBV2 CASSEGTEIYEQYF TGTGCCAGCAGTGAAGGGACAGAAATCTACGAGCAGTACTTC
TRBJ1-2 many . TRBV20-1 CSAPLVGTYGYTF TGCAGTGCTCCCCTGGTAGGGACATATGGCTACACCTTC
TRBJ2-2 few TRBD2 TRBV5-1 CASSLGLAANTGELFF TGCGCCAGCAGCTTGGGACTAGCGGCGAACACCGGGGAGCTGTTTTTT
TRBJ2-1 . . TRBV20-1 CSASGDEQFF TGCAGTGCTTCAGGGGATGAGCAGTTCTTC
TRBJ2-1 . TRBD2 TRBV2 CASSGGTSGSEQFF TGTGCCAGCAGTGGGGGGACTAGCGGGAGCGAGCAGTTCTTC
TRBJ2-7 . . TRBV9 CASSQIEAGTDEQYF TGTGCCAGCAGCCAGATAGAGGCGGGGACGGATGAGCAGTACTTC
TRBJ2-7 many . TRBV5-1 CASTAGTSTYEQYF TGCGCCAGCACCGCCGGGACATCCACCTACGAGCAGTACTTC
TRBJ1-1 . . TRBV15 CATSAGPGVEAFF TGTGCCACCAGCGCAGGGCCGGGGGTTGAAGCTTTCTTT
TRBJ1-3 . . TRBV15 CATSRGGLLSSGNTIYF TGTGCCACCAGCCGGGGGGGGCTCCTGAGCTCTGGAAACACCATATATTTT
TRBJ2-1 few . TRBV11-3 CASSLGGVPSFNEQFF TGTGCCAGCAGCTTAGGAGGGGTCCCCAGTTTCAATGAGCAGTTCTTC
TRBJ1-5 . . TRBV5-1 CASSPSAGQPQHF TGCGCCAGCAGCCCCAGCGCCGGGCAGCCCCAGCATTTT
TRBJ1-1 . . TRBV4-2 CASSQDSRGVEAFF TGTGCCAGCAGCCAAGATTCAAGGGGAGTTGAAGCTTTCTTT
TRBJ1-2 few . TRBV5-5 CASSLSSLANYGYTF TGTGCCAGCAGCTTATCTTCGTTAGCTAACTATGGCTACACCTTC
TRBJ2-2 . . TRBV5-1 CASSLEVQGSTGELFF TGCGCCAGCAGCTTGGAGGTACAGGGAAGCACCGGGGAGCTGTTTTTT
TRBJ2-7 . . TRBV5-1 CASSSNSYEQYF TGCGCCAGCAGCTCGAACTCCTACGAGCAGTACTTC
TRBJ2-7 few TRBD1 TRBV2 CASRGTGGSYEQYF TGTGCCAGCAGGGGGACAGGGGGCTCCTACGAGCAGTACTTC
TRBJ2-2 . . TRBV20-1 CSSRGTNTGELFF TGCAGTTCCAGGGGAACGAACACCGGGGAGCTGTTTTTT
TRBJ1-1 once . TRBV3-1 CASSQAGADTEAFF TGTGCCAGCAGCCAAGCGGGGGCGGACACTGAAGCTTTCTTT
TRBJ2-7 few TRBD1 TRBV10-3 CATKTGTGIKQYF TGTGCCACTAAAACCGGGACAGGGATAAAGCAGTACTTC
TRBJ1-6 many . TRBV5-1 CASSGGGERYNSPLHF TGCGCCAGCAGCGGAGGGGGGGAACGTTATAATTCACCCCTCCACTTT
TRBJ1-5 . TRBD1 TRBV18 CASSPTGEGPQHF TGTGCCAGCTCACCAACAGGGGAAGGGCCCCAGCATTTT
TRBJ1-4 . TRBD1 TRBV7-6 CASSPRQGPNEKLFF TGTGCCAGCAGCCCACGACAGGGGCCTAATGAAAAACTGTTTTTT
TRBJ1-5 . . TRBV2 CASSAKLLGLAQPQHF TGTGCCAGCAGTGCCAAGCTTCTGGGGTTAGCTCAGCCCCAGCATTTT
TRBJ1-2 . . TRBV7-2 CASSLAPNGGDYGYTF TGTGCCAGCAGCTTAGCCCCGAACGGCGGGGACTATGGCTACACCTTC
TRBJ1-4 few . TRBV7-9 CASSFAPGQTATNEKLFF TGTGCCAGCAGCTTCGCCCCTGGCCAAACAGCAACTAATGAAAAACTGTTTTTT
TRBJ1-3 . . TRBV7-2 CASSLPHQDF TGTGCCAGCAGCTTACCGCATCAGGATTTT
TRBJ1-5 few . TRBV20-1 CSATPGRRNYQPQHF TGCAGTGCTACCCCCGGGAGGAGGAATTATCAGCCCCAGCATTTT
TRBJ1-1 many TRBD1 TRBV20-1 CSARVAGTGAEAFF TGCAGTGCTAGAGTGGCAGGGACAGGGGCTGAAGCTTTCTTT
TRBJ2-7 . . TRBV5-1 CASSLEGDSYEQYF TGCGCCAGCAGCTTGGAAGGCGATTCCTACGAGCAGTACTTC
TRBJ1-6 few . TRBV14 CASSQEGYSPLHF TGTGCCAGCAGCCAAGAGGGGTATTCACCCCTCCACTTT
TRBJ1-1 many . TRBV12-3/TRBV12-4 CASRYRVDTEAFF TGTGCCAGCAGGTACAGGGTAGACACTGAAGCTTTCTTT
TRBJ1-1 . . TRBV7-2 CASSRKAGGVDTEAFF TGTGCCAGCAGCCGGAAGGCGGGCGGGGTAGACACTGAAGCTTTCTTT
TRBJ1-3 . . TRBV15 CATSRERVGRSGNTIYF TGTGCCACCAGCAGAGAGCGGGTGGGAAGAAGTGGAAACACCATATATTTT
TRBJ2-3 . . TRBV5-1 CTSSGRKSTDTQYF TGCACCAGCAGTGGGCGGAAAAGCACAGATACGCAGTATTTT
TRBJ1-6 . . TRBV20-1 CSARQTSSLSPLHF TGCAGTGCTCGACAGACCTCATCCCTTTCACCCCTCCACTTT
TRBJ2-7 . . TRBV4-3 CASSRSRTSSYEQYF TGCGCCAGCAGCCGGAGTAGGACAAGCTCCTACGAGCAGTACTTC
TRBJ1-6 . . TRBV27 CASSPGTLSPLHF TGTGCCAGCAGTCCCGGGACACTATCACCCCTCCACTTT
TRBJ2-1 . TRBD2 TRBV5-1 CASSLGLAAYNEQFF TGCGCCAGCAGCTTGGGACTAGCGGCCTACAATGAGCAGTTCTTC
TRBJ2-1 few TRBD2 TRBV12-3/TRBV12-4 CASRNLAGRNEQFF TGTGCCAGCAGGAACCTAGCGGGACGTAATGAGCAGTTCTTC
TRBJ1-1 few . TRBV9 CASSGGWRLNTEAFF TGTGCCAGCAGCGGCGGTTGGCGCTTGAACACTGAAGCTTTCTTT
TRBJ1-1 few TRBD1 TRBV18 CASSPVRGQGDEAFF TGTGCCAGCTCACCCGTCAGGGGACAGGGAGATGAAGCTTTCTTT
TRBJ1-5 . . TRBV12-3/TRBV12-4 CASSSTPSGQPQHF TGTGCCAGCAGTTCAACTCCTTCCGGTCAGCCCCAGCATTTT